This T cell receptor (beta chain) comes out of a study of cytomegalovirus exposure and HLA in healthy donors. Looking at the study overall: Previous work identified 95 million to 140 million unique TCR beta sequences from about 179 million T cells. Drawn from HLA-typed donors, about 85 million unique TCRs were held in an early data release. Assignment to the Caucasian-associated ancestry cluster applied to more than 75% of the approximately 360 genotyped donors. Broader study findings: The authors enumerated 180 or so TCR beta chains as linked to cytomegalovirus.

Concerning this clone itself: Its antigen is not known.

Amplification used 60 Vbeta primers and 13 Jbeta primers. The table came from immunoSEQ multiplex PCR; TCRdb's copy has only in-frame clones and leaves some out. The data hold 45,000 to 70,000 clones, with 82% observed a single time. V was clipped by 5 bases and J by 0 bases, with 11 bases between them. Per the germline V gene, CDR1 is MNHNY and CDR2 is SVGAGI (reference sequence). The CDR3 is made up of 15 amino acids. Sample: PBMCs. This receptor was taken from a man aged 25-45 years in good health and CMV-seronegative. The chain is built from TRBV6-6 and TRBJ1-5, with D uncertain. The CDR3, as DNA: TGTGCCAGCAGTCGCGACGGGAATAGCAATCAGCCCCAGCATTTT. It translates to CASSRDGNSNQPQHF.